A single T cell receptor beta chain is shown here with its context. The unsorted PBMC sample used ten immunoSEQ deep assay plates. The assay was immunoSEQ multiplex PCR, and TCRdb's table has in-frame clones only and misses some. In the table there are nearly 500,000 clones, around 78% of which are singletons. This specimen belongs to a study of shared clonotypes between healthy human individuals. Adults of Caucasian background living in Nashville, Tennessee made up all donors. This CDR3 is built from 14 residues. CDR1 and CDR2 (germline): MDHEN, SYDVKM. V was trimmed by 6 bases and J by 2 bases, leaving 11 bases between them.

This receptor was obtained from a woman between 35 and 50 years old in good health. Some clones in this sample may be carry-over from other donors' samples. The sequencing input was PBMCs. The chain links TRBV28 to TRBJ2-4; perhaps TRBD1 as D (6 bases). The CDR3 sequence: CASRVTGSKNIQYF. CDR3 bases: TGTGCCAGCAGGGTGACAGGTTCCAAAAACATTCAGTACTTC.